This entry features one TCR beta chain sequence. Its antigen is still unknown. Each CDR3 protein gets one entry after TCRdb re-called the RT-PCR reads with MiXCR. The data hold over 300,000 distinct CDR3 sequences, with around a fifth observed a single time. This sample was included in a study of response to subunit inactivated influenza vaccine. Overall study results and limits: Seasonal influenza vaccination, on each occasion, was suggested by the authors to recruit few new T cells.

The V gene end was trimmed by 6 bases and the J gene end by 0 bases; junction bases not matched to a gene: 7. The CDR3 totals 17 residues. Germline V gene data show CDR1 as LNHNV and CDR2 as YYDKDF (reference sequence). The clonotype originates from a man aged 50-75 years who received an inactivated influenza vaccine. This chain joins TRBV15 and TRBJ1-6; 8 positions match TRBD1. Sequencing was performed on PBMCs from blood, taken about 20 months after vaccination. CDR3 residues: CATRDGDRSSYNSPLHF. The CDR3 nucleotides read TGTGCCACCAGAGATGGGGACAGGAGCTCCTATAATTCACCCCTCCACTTT.